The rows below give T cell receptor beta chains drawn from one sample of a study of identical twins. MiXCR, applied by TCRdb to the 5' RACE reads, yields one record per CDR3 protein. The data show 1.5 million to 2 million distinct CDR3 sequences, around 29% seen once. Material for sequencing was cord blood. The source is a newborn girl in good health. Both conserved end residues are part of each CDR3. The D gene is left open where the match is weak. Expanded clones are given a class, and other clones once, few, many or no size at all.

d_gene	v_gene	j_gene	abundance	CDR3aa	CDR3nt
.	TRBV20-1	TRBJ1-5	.	CSARKGRDQPQHF	TGCAGTGCTAGAAAAGGGAGGGATCAGCCCCAGCATTTT
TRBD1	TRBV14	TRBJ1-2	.	CASSQVSGGYGYTF	TGTGCCAGCAGCCAAGTGTCAGGGGGCTATGGCTACACCTTC
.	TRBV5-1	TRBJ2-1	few	CASSLADANNEQFF	TGCGCCAGCAGCTTGGCGGACGCCAACAATGAGCAGTTCTTC
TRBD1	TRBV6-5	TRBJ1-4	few	CASSYSHSHRGPNEKLFF	TGTGCCAGCAGTTACTCCCATTCCCACAGGGGGCCTAATGAAAAACTGTTTTTT
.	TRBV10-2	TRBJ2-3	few	CASQDLASKGDTQYF	TGCGCCAGCCAAGATCTAGCGAGTAAGGGTGATACGCAGTATTTT
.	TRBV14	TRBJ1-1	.	CASSLGYQLSTEAFF	TGTGCCAGCAGCCTTGGTTACCAGTTGAGCACTGAAGCTTTCTTT
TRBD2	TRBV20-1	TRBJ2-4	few	CSASTAGGRGIQYF	TGCAGTGCTAGCACAGCGGGAGGCCGAGGCATTCAGTACTTC
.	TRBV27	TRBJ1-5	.	CASSLSPVPSNQPQHF	TGTGCCAGCAGTTTATCCCCGGTACCGAGCAATCAGCCCCAGCATTTT
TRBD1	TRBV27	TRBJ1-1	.	CASRITTGRFKAFF	TGTGCCAGCAGAATAACGACAGGGCGATTCAAAGCTTTCTTT
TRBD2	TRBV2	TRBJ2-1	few	CASGGRARNEQFF	TGTGCCAGCGGCGGGAGGGCCAGAAATGAGCAGTTCTTC
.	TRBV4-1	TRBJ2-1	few	CASSQPGVRASLQLSSSYNEQFF	TGCGCCAGCAGCCAACCGGGTGTAAGGGCGTCCCTTCAACTCTCGAGCTCCTACAATGAGCAGTTCTTC
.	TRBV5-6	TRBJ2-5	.	CASSATSQTHEQYF	TGTGCCAGCAGCGCGACTAGTCAAACTCATGAGCAGTACTTC
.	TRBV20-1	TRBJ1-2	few	CSACPTGHANYGYTF	TGCAGTGCTTGCCCGACAGGACATGCTAACTATGGCTACACCTTC
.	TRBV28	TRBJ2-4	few	CASSFSLRGKNIQYF	TGTGCCAGCAGTTTTAGCCTCCGTGGCAAAAACATTCAGTACTTC
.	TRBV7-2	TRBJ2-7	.	CASSLATVGTYNEQYF	TGTGCCAGCAGCTTAGCGACGGTCGGGACCTACAATGAGCAGTACTTC
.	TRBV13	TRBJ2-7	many	CASSLGKTYEQYF	TGTGCCAGCAGCTTAGGAAAAACCTACGAGCAGTACTTC
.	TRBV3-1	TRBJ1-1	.	CASSQAYRVAWTEAFF	TGTGCCAGCAGCCAAGCCTACAGGGTAGCGTGGACTGAAGCTTTCTTT
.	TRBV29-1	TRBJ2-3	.	CSLPLTDTQYF	TGCTCGTTGCCCTTAACAGATACGCAGTATTTT
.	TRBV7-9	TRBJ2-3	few	CASSLDLRDTQYF	TGTGCCAGCAGCTTAGATTTGCGGGATACGCAGTATTTT
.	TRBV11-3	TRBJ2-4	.	CASSPTGRIQYF	TGTGCCAGCAGCCCAACGGGGCGCATTCAGTACTTC
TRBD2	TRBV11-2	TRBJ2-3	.	CASSLGPGLAGGSISTDTQYF	TGTGCCAGCAGCTTAGGCCCGGGACTAGCGGGGGGGTCCATTAGCACAGATACGCAGTATTTT
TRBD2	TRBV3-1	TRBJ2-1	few	CASSFGLAGGINEQFF	TGTGCCAGCAGCTTCGGACTAGCGGGGGGGATCAATGAGCAGTTCTTC
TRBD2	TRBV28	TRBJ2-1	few	CASRGPGGGPWNEQFF	TGTGCCAGCAGGGGGCCGGGAGGTGGACCTTGGAATGAGCAGTTCTTC
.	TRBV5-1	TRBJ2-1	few	CASSSLAGRGPYNEQFF	TGCGCCAGCAGCTCACTAGCAGGGCGGGGGCCTTACAATGAGCAGTTCTTC
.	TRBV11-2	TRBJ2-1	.	CASSLLVLSYNEQFF	TGTGCCAGCAGCTTATTGGTACTCTCCTACAATGAGCAGTTCTTC
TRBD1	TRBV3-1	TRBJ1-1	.	CASSPRTGAILSTEAFF	TGTGCCAGCAGCCCCAGGACAGGGGCGATTTTGAGCACTGAAGCTTTCTTT
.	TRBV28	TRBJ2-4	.	CASSRYGLAKNIQYF	TGTGCCAGCAGTCGGTACGGATTAGCCAAAAACATTCAGTACTTC
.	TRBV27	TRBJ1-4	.	CASRSLSNEKLFF	TGTGCCTCCAGGAGCCTATCTAATGAAAAACTGTTTTTT
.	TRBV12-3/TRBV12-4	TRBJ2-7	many	CASSLRGLTYEQYF	TGTGCCAGCAGTTTAAGGGGACTTACCTACGAGCAGTACTTC
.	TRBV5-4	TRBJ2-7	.	CASSLDRAQKGNEQYF	TGTGCCAGCAGCTTGGATAGGGCCCAAAAGGGGAACGAGCAGTACTTC
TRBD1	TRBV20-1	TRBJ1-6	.	CSPYRGPSPLHF	TGCAGCCCTTACAGGGGGCCTTCACCCCTCCACTTT